The 20 T cell receptor beta chains below come from one sample, sequenced in a study of PD-L1 blockade in urothelial cancer (dated by TCRdb to the late 2010s). To prepare the library, the immunoSEQ multiplex PCR assay was applied. TCRdb mirrors the immuneACCESS table, restricted to in-frame sequences. Some clones are absent from its copies; in checked studies, under half trace to an unresolved V gene, and the reason for the others is unknown. Across this sample there are more than 35,000 clones, with approximately 82% seen only once. The top ten clonotypes cover 3% to 3.5% of the sample. The sequences come from PBMCs, collected around atezolizumab (anti-PD-L1) treatment. The receptors were gathered from a man between 70 and 80 years old with urothelial cancer.

V usage is TRBV6-6 and J usage is TRBJ1-2, with a weak D call TRBD1 (5 bases). This CDR3 is built from 15 residues. V was pared by 5 bases and J by 1 base, with 14 bases between. The germline V gene encodes CDR1 MNHNY and CDR2 SVGAGI (reference sequence). CDR3 in amino acids: CASSSRQHDNYGYTF. DNA of the CDR3: TGTGCCAGCAGTAGCCGACAGCACGATAACTATGGCTACACCTTC.

This chain joins TRBV5-1 and TRBJ2-2, with D perhaps matching TRBD1 (5 bases). Trimming pared 0 bases from V and 4 bases from J, leaving 10 bases between. CDR1 is SGHRS and CDR2 is YFSETQ in the germline V gene. There are 15 residues in the CDR3. For the CDR3, the DNA is TGCGCCAGCAGCTTGGAAGGCAGGGTCACCGGGGAGCTGTTTTTT. Translation: CASSLEGRVTGELFF.

This sequence joins TRBV29-1 and TRBJ1-1; 10 positions match TRBD1. The germline V gene has CDR1 SQVTM and CDR2 ANQGSEA. V lost 7 bases, J lost 8 bases, and 7 bases stayed unmatched. The CDR3 extends over 12 amino acids. The CDR3 reads CSAATGGVEAFF. CDR3 nucleotides: TGCAGCGCTGCGACAGGGGGCGTCGAAGCTTTCTTT.

As concerns this clone: The junction departs from the called germline gene at one end, perhaps through a read error. The chain employs TRBV20-1 and TRBJ1-2, with a possible D match to TRBD1 (6 bases). In germline, CDR1 is DFQATT, CDR2 SNEGSKA (reference sequence). CDR3 length: 11 amino acids. Here the CDR3 reads CSAREQGRDFF. Written as DNA, the CDR3 is TGCAGTGCTAGAGAACAGGGCCGGGATTTCTTC.

This clone was observed a few times. The rearrangement uses TRBV2 and TRBJ1-5; perhaps TRBD1 as D (6 bases). There are 15 residues in the CDR3. The germline V gene has CDR1 SNHLY and CDR2 FYNNEI. The V end was cut by 3 bases, the J end by 7 bases, with 16 bases between. As DNA, the CDR3 is TGTGCCAGCAGTGAGAGAGGGGGAGGGCGCCAGCCCCAGCATTTT. Amino acid sequence: CASSERGGGRQPQHF.

The rearrangement uses TRBV7-2 and TRBJ1-1; D perhaps matches TRBD1 (5 bases). V gave up 6 bases and J gave up 0 bases, with 17 bases separating them. This CDR3 spans 16 amino acids. Germline V gives CDR1 SGHTA, CDR2 FQGNSA. CDR3 nucleotides: TGTGCCAGCAGAGGAGGGGTTTTCGGACTGAACACTGAAGCTTTCTTT. Amino acid sequence: CASRGGVFGLNTEAFF.

The chain couples TRBV7-9 to TRBJ2-7; D is perhaps TRBD1 (5 bases). The CDR3 contains 17 residues. V was shortened by 1 base and J by 0 bases, with 16 bases between the two germline ends. The V gene's germline CDR1 is SEHNR and CDR2 FQNEAQ (reference sequence). DNA for the CDR3: TGTGCCAGCAGCTTAGGAGGAGTTCAGGGCGTCTCCTACGAGCAGTACTTC. Protein sequence: CASSLGGVQGVSYEQYF.

The V and J genes are TRBV11-2 and TRBJ2-3; TRBD1 matches 7 bases. The ends lost 0 bases at V and 4 bases at J; junction bases unmatched: 4. The CDR3 sequence is 15 residues long. Germline V gives CDR1 SGHAT, CDR2 FQNNGV. CDR3 amino acids: CASSLDGQAADTQYF. The CDR3 DNA reads as TGTGCCAGCAGCTTAGATGGACAGGCCGCAGATACGCAGTATTTT.

The chain combines TRBV19 with TRBJ1-2; TRBD1 agrees at 9 bases. The germline gives CDR1 LNHDA, CDR2 SQIVND (reference sequence). The CDR3 covers 13 residues. The ends lost 6 bases at V and 8 bases at J; junction bases unmatched: 7. In nucleotides, the CDR3 is TGTGCCAGTAGCCAACAGGGGGCGGACGGCTACACCTTC. The encoded protein is CASSQQGADGYTF.

The chain employs TRBV19 and TRBJ1-5, with TRBD1 matching over 10 bases. The CDR3 is made up of 17 amino acids. V was pared by 7 bases and J by 0 bases, with 9 bases of the junction left unmatched. CDR1 and CDR2 from the germline V gene are LNHDA and SQIVND (reference sequence). CDR3 residues: CASTTRDRGNSNQPQHF. The CDR3 coding sequence is TGTGCCAGTACTACAAGGGACAGGGGTAATAGCAATCAGCCCCAGCATTTT. The full variable domain, in which reference TRBV19 and TRBJ1-5 provide the parts outside the CDR3, is DGGITQSPKYLFRKEGQNVTLSCEQNLNHDAMYWYRQDPGQGLRLIYYSQIVNDFQKGDIAEGYSVSREKKESFPLTVTSAQKNPTAFYLCASTTRDRGNSNQPQHFGDGTRLSIL.

DNA for the CDR3: TGTGCCAGCAGTTTATGGATTCTCGCAAAGGTTGGGCATAGCAATCAGCCCCAGCATTTT. As protein: CASSLWILAKVGHSNQPQHF. The chain joins TRBV28 to TRBJ1-5, with unresolved D. The CDR3 has 20 residues. Trimming took 0 bases from V and 0 from J, leaving 21 bases between them. Germline assignment: CDR1 MDHEN and CDR2 SYDVKM.

This clone was counted once. The chain couples TRBV9 to TRBJ1-2; 9 positions agree with TRBD1. Losses at the gene ends were 1 base for V and 5 bases for J; bases not matched to a gene: 6. This CDR3 is 15 amino acids long. The germline gives CDR1 SGDLS, CDR2 YYNGEE. The CDR3 sequence: CASSVLPGQGYGYTF. In DNA form, the CDR3 reads TGTGCCAGCAGCGTACTTCCGGGACAGGGTTATGGCTACACCTTC. Full variable domain (missing parts from reference TRBV9 and TRBJ1-2): DSGVTQTPKHLITATGQRVTLRCSPRSGDLSVYWYQQSLDQGLQFLIQYYNGEERAKGNILERFSAQQFPDLHSELNLSSLELGDSALYFCASSVLPGQGYGYTFGSGTRLTVV.

The rearrangement joins TRBV28 to TRBJ1-1; D might be TRBD1 (5 bases). The CDR3 is 13 amino acids. Between the trimmed V and J ends, which lost 6 bases and 6 bases, there was a span of 14 bases. Germline V CDR1 and CDR2: MDHEN, SYDVKM. CDR3 sequence: CASSFGTPPEAFF. CDR3 coding DNA: TGTGCCAGCAGCTTCGGGACTCCACCTGAAGCTTTCTTT. The full variable domain, its missing parts supplied by reference TRBV28 and TRBJ1-1, is DVKVTQSSRYLVKRTGEKVFLECVQDMDHENMFWYRQDPGLGLRLIYFSYDVKMKEKGDIPEGYSVSREKKERFSLILESASTNQTSMYLCASSFGTPPEAFFGQGTRLTVV.

The chain is built from TRBV19 and TRBJ1-2; maybe TRBD1 (6 bases). V gave up 7 bases and J gave up 4 bases, with 13 bases separating them. Germline CDR1 LNHDA, CDR2 SQIVND (reference sequence). This CDR3 is built from 13 residues. CDR3 sequence reads: CASTLQGGYGYTF. Here the CDR3 DNA reads TGTGCCAGTACCTTACAGGGCGGCTATGGCTACACCTTC.

This chain uses TRBV18 with TRBJ1-5; 8 bases map to TRBD1. There are 14 residues in the CDR3. From germline, CDR1 is KGHSH and CDR2 LQKENI. Unmatched junction bases numbered 7, after V lost 5 bases and J lost 7 bases. In DNA form, the CDR3 reads TGTGCCAGCTCAACCGGACAGGGTCAACAGCCCCAGCATTTT. Amino acids: CASSTGQGQQPQHF.

This chain joins TRBV14 and TRBJ2-1; possible D gene TRBD1, 5 bases. Trimming left V 4 bases short and J 1 base short, with 14 bases between. The CDR3 sequence is 16 residues long. From germline, CDR1 is SGHDN and CDR2 FVKESK. The CDR3, as DNA: TGTGCCAGCAGCCCCCTAGGGGTGCGGTCCTACAATGAGCAGTTCTTC. Its protein product is CASSPLGVRSYNEQFF.

This clone came up once. This rearrangement joins TRBV10-2 to TRBJ2-1; D is uncertain. Trimming stripped 3 bases from V and 5 bases from J, with 5 bases between. CDR1 and CDR2 (germline): WSHSY, SAAADI. This CDR3 is built from 12 residues. CDR3 bases: TGCGCCAGCAGTGATAGTAACAATGAGCAGTTCTTC. Translated: CASSDSNNEQFF.

The table lists this clone with a count of one. This rearrangement joins TRBV19 to TRBJ2-3; 7 bases match TRBD1. The CDR3 length is 15 residues. V gave up 4 bases and J gave up 4 bases; unmatched junction bases: 8. CDR1 and CDR2 from the germline V gene are LNHDA and SQIVND (reference sequence). In DNA form, the CDR3 reads TGTGCCAGTAGTAGACAGGACAGGTCCCCAGATACGCAGTATTTT. Its protein is CASSRQDRSPDTQYF.

This chain uses TRBV7-2 with TRBJ2-3; TRBD1 matches 9 bases. This CDR3 region has 13 residues. Trimming at V came to 5 bases and at J to 7 bases, leaving 4 bases not matched to a gene. Germline V gene sequence: CDR1 SGHTA, CDR2 FQGNSA. CDR3 region: CASSGTGRNTQYF. In DNA form, the CDR3 reads TGTGCCAGCAGCGGGACAGGGCGGAATACGCAGTATTTT. The whole variable domain, remainder taken from reference TRBV7-2 and TRBJ2-3, is GAGVSQSPSNKVTEKGKDVELRCDPISGHTALYWYRQSLGQGLEFLIYFQGNSAPDKSGLPSDRFSAERTGGSVSTLTIQRTQQEDSAVYLCASSGTGRNTQYFGPGTRLTVL.

The CDR3 here is CASSQGPTSNTEAFF. Written as DNA, the CDR3 is TGCGCCAGCAGCCAAGGACCGACATCGAACACTGAAGCTTTCTTT. The chain employs TRBV4-1 and TRBJ1-1; D ambiguous. The CDR3 has 15 amino acids. Germline CDR1 and CDR2: MGHRA and YSYEKL. Trimming cost V 1 base and J 1 base, with 10 bases left between them.